The T cell receptor (beta chain) described here comes from a study of cytotoxic CD8 clonotypes in ibrutinib-treated CLL. Study summary: Among patients, around 25 responded partially and 2 completely; around 14 then stayed remitted and some 12 progressed after median 68 months. Response samples came after a median roughly 11 months of treatment, range 6 to 36. Broader study findings: Clonality grew at ibrutinib response; at progression, it decreased back toward baseline.

Points on this clone: Its antigen is unknown.

Genomic DNA for TCR beta libraries, roughly 2 micrograms, came from cryopreserved PBMCs. Deletions cut 4 bases from V and 7 bases from J, with 21 bases between. CDR1 and CDR2 from the germline V gene are SGDLS and YYNGEE. This CDR3 comprises 15 residues. Measured with immunoSEQ multiplex PCR; TCRdb has only the in-frame clones, and not every one. The sample includes around 160,000 clones, 81% of them seen just once. Sequences were derived from PBMCs, sampled after 12 months of ibrutinib treatment. The TCR comes from a human donor with chronic lymphocytic leukemia. V usage is TRBV9 and J usage is TRBJ2-7; either TRBD1 or TRBD2 may fit D (7 bases each). The CDR3 sequence: CASSRETGTAGEQYF. In DNA form, the CDR3 reads TGTGCCAGCAGCCGAGAGACCGGGACAGCGGGGGAGCAGTACTTC.